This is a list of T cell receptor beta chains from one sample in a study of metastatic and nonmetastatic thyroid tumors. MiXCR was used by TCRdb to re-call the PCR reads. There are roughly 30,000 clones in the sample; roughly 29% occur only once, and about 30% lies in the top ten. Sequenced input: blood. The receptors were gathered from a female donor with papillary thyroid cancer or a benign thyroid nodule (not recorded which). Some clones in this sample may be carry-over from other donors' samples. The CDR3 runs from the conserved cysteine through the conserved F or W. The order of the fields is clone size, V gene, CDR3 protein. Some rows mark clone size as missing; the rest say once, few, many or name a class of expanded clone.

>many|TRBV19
CASTHTMGRKSNQPQHF
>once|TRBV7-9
CASSPSGSYEQYF
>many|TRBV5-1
CASSLATGRELFF
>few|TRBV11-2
CASSLGSSVFAYEQYF
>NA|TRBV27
CASSPWTGMLETQYF
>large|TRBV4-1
CAARQGARFRTEAFF
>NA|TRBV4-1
CASSQDLASQGFGSPLHF
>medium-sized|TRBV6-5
CASSYRGRVNGELFF
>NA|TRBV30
CAWSPTSGRVADTQYF
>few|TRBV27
CASSLGPGGYGYTF
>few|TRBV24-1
CATNPGGTGRFEQYF
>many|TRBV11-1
CASSLTPGPLYEQYF
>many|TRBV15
CATSRAANTGELFF
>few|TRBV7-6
CASSSTGTGLEKLFF
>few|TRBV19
CASRASGQGYEQYF
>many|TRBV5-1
CASKGLGPSSYEQYF
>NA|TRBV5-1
CASSPGGSEKLFF
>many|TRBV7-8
CASSPEVAGSYNEQFF
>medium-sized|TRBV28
CASSTERGTGSILNGYTF
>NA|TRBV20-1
CSVAGGGDTQYF
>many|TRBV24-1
CATSEHAGGGGTQYF
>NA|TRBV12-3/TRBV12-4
CASVLAGHTGELFF
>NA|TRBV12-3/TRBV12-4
CVSSLDVSNQPQHF
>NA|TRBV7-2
CASSSVAGGHEQYF
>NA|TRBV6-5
CASSYQGSTEAFF
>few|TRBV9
CASSSQRNTGELFF
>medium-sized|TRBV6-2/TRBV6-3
CATGDSSAEINEQFF
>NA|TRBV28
CASSLGRGESYEQYF
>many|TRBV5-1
CASTLGAQNTEAFF
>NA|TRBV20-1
CSAPSVTSGGVNEQFF
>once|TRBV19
CASRGVAASRRNQPQHF
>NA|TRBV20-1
CSARTGGVEQYF
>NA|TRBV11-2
CASSPWTTDTQYF
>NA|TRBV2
CASSDGTRLAGGRVQETQYF
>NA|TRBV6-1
CASSEGSPTADQPQHF
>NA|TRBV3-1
CASSQDRGPDSEQYF
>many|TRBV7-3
CASSFSGRADTQYF
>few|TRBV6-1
CASSQSLGDGYTF
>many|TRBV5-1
CASSTSGTGADEQYF
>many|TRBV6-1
CASRMTGGAVDHEQYF
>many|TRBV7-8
CASGNRTQYF
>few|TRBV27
CTSSPRPLIISNEQFF
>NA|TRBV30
CAWSQPGPKAYGQYF